This T cell receptor (beta chain) was profiled in a study of blood T cell repertoires in COVID-19. Per the germline V gene, CDR1 is ENHRY and CDR2 is SYGVKD. CDR3 length equals 20 residues. With 4 bases clipped from V and 3 bases from J, the junction kept 19 bases outside the gene matches. Clones were sequenced by immunoSEQ multiplex PCR, and TCRdb holds only the in-frame ones, with some missing. The sample has 100,000 to 120,000 clones, 88% seen once. The chain links TRBV10-3 to TRBJ2-3; 10 bases match TRBD2. Sequencing input: peripheral blood. The receptor was isolated from a woman aged 45-59 years with acute or convalescent COVID-19. This CDR3 is CAISGTVERASGRKTDTQYF. Here the CDR3 DNA reads TGTGCCATCAGTGGGACTGTGGAGCGGGCTAGCGGGAGAAAGACAGATACGCAGTATTTT.